The present entry profiles one T cell receptor (beta chain) with its context. What it recognizes is unknown. The CDR3 sequence is 14 residues long. These data come from a study of CXCR3-negative and CXCR3-positive naive CD8 T cells. Study results and caveats: Diversity was high in both naive subsets and much lower in memory cells. Because surface CD5 did not distinguish the naive subsets, TCR strength was inferred from TRB CDR3 properties. A higher hydrophobicity marked the TRB CDR3s of CXCR3-positive naive cells versus CXCR3-negative naive cells.

Via 5' RACE with UMI labels, TRB cDNA libraries were prepared. TCRdb reworked the 5' RACE reads into one entry per CDR3 protein, no DNA. The sample totals more than 100,000 distinct CDR3 sequences. The TCR originated in a human donor in good health. Some clones in this sample may be carry-over from other donors' samples. Input material: naive CXCR3+ CD8+ T cells from blood. Described subset: CD45RO-CCR7+CD27+CD95- naive CD8+ T cells expressing CXCR3 (TNR3+). The rearrangement joins TRBV12-3 or TRBV12-4 to TRBJ2-1. The CDR3 here is CASSHLSSYNEQFF.